The next 18 T cell receptor beta chains were all read from a single sample in a study of cytomegalovirus exposure and HLA in healthy donors (TCRdb year 2017). The library was made by the immunoSEQ multiplex PCR assay. The multiplex PCR relied on a mix of 60 forward primers for TCR Vbeta segments and 13 reverse primers for TCR Jbeta segments. What TCRdb holds here is the immuneACCESS table cut down to in-frame rearrangements. Part of the clones is not present; checked against another copy, under half of the missing clones reflect an unresolved V gene, and the others are unexplained. The sample table shows around 170,000 clones, and around 77% are seen once. The ten most abundant clones make up around 2.4% of the sample. The material sequenced was PBMCs. Every receptor here comes from a man in his fifties or sixties in good health and CMV-seronegative.

The chain has TRBV7-9 and TRBJ1-1, with D perhaps matching TRBD1 (6 bases). The germline V gene encodes CDR1 SEHNR and CDR2 FQNEAQ (reference sequence). Trimming pared 3 bases from V and 6 bases from J, leaving 20 bases between. This CDR3 is built from 16 residues. The CDR3 spells CASSFTLGAEGAEAFF. The CDR3 bases are TGTGCCAGCAGCTTCACGTTGGGGGCCGAGGGGGCTGAAGCTTTCTTT.

In this sample, this clone turned up a few times. The V call is TRBV5-6, the J call TRBJ2-1; perhaps TRBD1 as D (5 bases). CDR3 size: 16 residues. Germline CDR1 is SGHDT and CDR2 is YYEEEE. The V gene lost 0 bases and the J gene lost 4 bases, with 14 bases spanning the gap. This CDR3 reads CASSLGFMGQYNEQFF. Here the CDR3 DNA reads TGTGCCAGCAGCTTGGGGTTTATGGGGCAGTACAATGAGCAGTTCTTC.

This chain joins TRBV15 and TRBJ1-2; 7 bases match TRBD1. CDR1 is LNHNV and CDR2 is YYDKDF in the germline V gene (reference sequence). The trim removed 4 bases at V and 8 bases at J, leaving 10 bases unmatched. The CDR3 extends over 14 amino acids. CDR3 in amino acids: CATSTSGTVRGYTF. The CDR3 DNA is TGTGCCACCAGCACCTCCGGGACAGTTAGGGGCTACACCTTC.

V is TRBV14 and J is TRBJ1-1; D is possibly TRBD1 (5 bases). Germline V gene data show CDR1 as SGHDN and CDR2 as FVKESK. V was shortened by 0 bases and J by 11 bases, with 16 bases between the two germline ends. The CDR3 covers 14 residues. Here the CDR3 reads CASSQEMFQGTAFF. DNA for the CDR3: TGTGCCAGCAGCCAAGAAATGTTTCAGGGTACGGCTTTCTTT.

V is TRBV6-6 and J is TRBJ2-3, with D maybe TRBD1 (5 bases). The CDR3 totals 12 residues. The germline gives CDR1 MNHNY, CDR2 SVGAGI (reference sequence). Trimming stripped 6 bases from V and 11 bases from J, with 15 bases between. CDR3 in amino acids: CASRGAEQGQYF. The CDR3 DNA reads as TGTGCCAGCAGAGGAGCTGAGCAGGGGCAGTATTTT.

This clone was detected a few times. The chain has TRBV5-1 and TRBJ1-1; 7 bases match TRBD1. The length of the CDR3 is 14 residues. The V gene end was trimmed by 1 base and the J gene end by 2 bases; junction bases not matched to a gene: 2. Germline CDR1 and CDR2: SGHRS and YFSETQ. This CDR3 is CASSLTGVNTEAFF. In DNA form, the CDR3 reads TGCGCCAGCAGCTTGACAGGGGTAAACACTGAAGCTTTCTTT.

This clone is a singleton in its sample. The V call is TRBV18, the J call TRBJ2-7; D gene uncertain. This CDR3 is 12 amino acids long. Per the germline V gene, CDR1 is KGHSH and CDR2 is LQKENI. V gave up 3 bases and J gave up 2 bases, with 5 bases separating them. This CDR3 is CASSPTTYEQYF. The CDR3 DNA reads TGTGCCAGCTCACCGACAACCTACGAGCAGTACTTC.

J is TRBJ1-4 and V is TRBV5-1; D possibly corresponds to TRBD1 (5 bases). CDR1 is SGHRS, CDR2 YFSETQ, per germline. CDR3 length: 16 amino acids. Trimming left V 4 bases short and J 7 bases short, with 20 bases between. The CDR3 nucleotides are TGCGCCAGCAGCACCGGACATCTCGGTGTAAGTGAAAAACTGTTTTTT. Translating it yields CASSTGHLGVSEKLFF.

The CDR3 region has the DNA TGTGCCAGCTCACCACTTGTAGGGGAAGGCTACACCTTC. Translating it yields CASSPLVGEGYTF. The V call is TRBV18, the J call TRBJ1-2; maybe TRBD1 (5 bases). This CDR3 spans 13 amino acids. Per germline, CDR1 KGHSH and CDR2 LQKENI. V was trimmed by 1 base and J by 8 bases, leaving 11 bases between them.

The chain carries TRBV29-1 and TRBJ2-6, with 7 positions matching TRBD1. Germline loops: CDR1 SQVTM, CDR2 ANQGSEA. V lost 8 bases, J lost 4 bases, and 5 bases stayed unmatched. The CDR3 has 13 residues. The CDR3 nucleotides are TGCAGCATACAGGGGACCGGGGCCAACGTCCTGACTTTC. Translated: CSIQGTGANVLTF.

In its sample, this clone was seen a few times. Relative to the germline gene, one junction end is altered; a read error may explain this. J is TRBJ2-7 and V is TRBV6-5; D is perhaps TRBD2 (5 bases). The CDR3 totals 12 residues. The germline V gene has CDR1 MNHEY and CDR2 SVGAGI. CDR3 bases: TGTGCCAGCAGTCCCCTTGGAGGACGCGGCCACTTC. This sequence encodes CASSPLGGRGHF.

The chain joins TRBV5-1 to TRBJ2-7, with 10 bases aligning to TRBD1. Germline-derived CDR1 and CDR2 are SGHRS and YFSETQ. CDR3 length: 15 amino acids. The ends lost 4 bases at V and 0 bases at J; junction bases unmatched: 4. CDR3 coding DNA: TGCGCCAGCAGCGCCTGGACAGGGGGCTCCTACGAGCAGTACTTC. Translation: CASSAWTGGSYEQYF.

The CDR3 coding sequence is TGTGCCAGCAGCACTCGGACAGGGGGCCAGCTGGGGAATGAGCAGTTCTTC. It is translated as CASSTRTGGQLGNEQFF. The genes are TRBV14 and TRBJ2-1, with 11 positions matching TRBD1. The CDR3 has 17 residues. Germline CDR1 is SGHDN and CDR2 is FVKESK. With V trimmed by 5 bases and J by 7 bases, 13 bases remained unmatched.

This clone has just a few counts. The V and J genes are TRBV19 and TRBJ1-1; D unresolved. Germline V CDR1 and CDR2: LNHDA, SQIVND (reference sequence). This CDR3 contains 16 residues. V was cut by 5 bases and J by 1 base, with 17 bases left in between. CDR3 sequence reads: CASSPRTGNGNTEAFF. CDR3 nucleotide sequence: TGTGCCAGTAGTCCCAGGACTGGGAATGGGAACACTGAAGCTTTCTTT.

The chain links TRBV27 to TRBJ1-2; D unclear. In germline, CDR1 is MNHEY, CDR2 SMNVEV (reference sequence). The CDR3 contains 14 residues. The germline V and J ends were trimmed by 6 bases and 6 bases, with 17 bases remaining between them. CDR3 in DNA: TGTGCCAGCAGCCACCGGGGAGCGGTAGATGGCTACACCTTC. Translated, it gives CASSHRGAVDGYTF.

The chain couples TRBV28 to TRBJ1-2; D remains unclear. With 5 bases removed from V and 14 bases from J, the gap between germline ends came to 18 bases. Germline CDR1 and CDR2: MDHEN and SYDVKM. CDR3 length: 12 residues. The CDR3 here is CASSPPVGRRTF. CDR3 DNA: TGTGCCAGCAGTCCGCCGGTGGGTCGGCGGACCTTC.

This clone was observed once. V is TRBV28 and J is TRBJ1-5; 7 bases align to TRBD1. CDR3 size: 15 residues. Germline CDR1 and CDR2: MDHEN and SYDVKM. Trimming took 5 bases from V and 6 from J; bases not matched to a gene: 10. In nucleotides, the CDR3 is TGTGCCAGCAGTCCGTCGACAGGGATGGGTCAGCCCCAGCATTTT. This encodes CASSPSTGMGQPQHF.

In this sample, this clone turned up a few times. V usage is TRBV18 and J usage is TRBJ2-3, with a possible D match to TRBD2 (6 bases). Germline assignment: CDR1 KGHSH and CDR2 LQKENI. CDR3 length: 15 amino acids. Trimming took 3 bases from V and 2 from J, leaving 12 bases between them. The CDR3 DNA follows: TGTGCCAGCTCACCCGGGACTGCGTCCACAGATACGCAGTATTTT. Translating it yields CASSPGTASTDTQYF.